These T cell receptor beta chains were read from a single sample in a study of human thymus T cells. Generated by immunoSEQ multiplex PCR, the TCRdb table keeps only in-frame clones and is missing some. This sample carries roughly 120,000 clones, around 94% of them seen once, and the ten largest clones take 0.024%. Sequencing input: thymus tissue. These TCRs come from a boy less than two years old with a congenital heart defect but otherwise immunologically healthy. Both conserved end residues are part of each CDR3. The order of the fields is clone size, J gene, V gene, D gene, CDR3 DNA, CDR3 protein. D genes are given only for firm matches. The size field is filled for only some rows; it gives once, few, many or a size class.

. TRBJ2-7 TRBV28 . TGTGCCAGCAGTTCTGGCTACGAGCAGTACTTC CASSSGYEQYF
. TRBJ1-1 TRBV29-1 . TGCAGCGTTGACGTGGACAGAGACACTGAAGCTTTCTTT CSVDVDRDTEAFF
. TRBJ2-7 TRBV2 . TGTGCCAGCAGTACAATCCGAAGTCAGGGGGGATACGAGCAGTACTTC CASSTIRSQGGYEQYF
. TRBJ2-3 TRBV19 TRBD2 TGTGCCAGTAGTATAGATCCCCAGGCTAGCGGGGGAAAGGATACGCAGTATTTT CASSIDPQASGGKDTQYF
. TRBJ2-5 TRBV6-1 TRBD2 TGTGCCAGCAGTGAAGCCAAGCGGGGGTGTTATCAAGAGACCCAGTACTTC CASSEAKRGCYQETQYF
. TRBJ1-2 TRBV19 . TGTGCCAGTAATCCTGCATATGGCTACACCTTC CASNPAYGYTF
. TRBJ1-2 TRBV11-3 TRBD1 TGTGCCAGCAGCTTAAGAGGAGGGGGCAACTATGGCTACACCTTC CASSLRGGGNYGYTF
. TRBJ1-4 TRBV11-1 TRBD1 TGTGCCAGCAGCTTATCGGACAGGGGCGTGAATGAAAAACTGTTTTTT CASSLSDRGVNEKLFF
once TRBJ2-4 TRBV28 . TGTGCCAGCAGTTCCCTACAGGGTCAGGGCAACATTCAGTACTTC CASSSLQGQGNIQYF
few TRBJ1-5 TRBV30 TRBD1 TGTGCCTGGAGTGTGGGACAGGGTAATCAGCCCCAGCATTTT CAWSVGQGNQPQHF
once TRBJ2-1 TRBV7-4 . TGTGCCAGCAGCCCCGACTACTTGACCCTGGGGGGGCGGCTGACCAATGAGCAGTTCTTC CASSPDYLTLGGRLTNEQFF
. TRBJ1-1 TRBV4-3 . TGCGCCAGCAGCCAAGGCTCGAAAGAAGCTTTCTTT CASSQGSKEAFF
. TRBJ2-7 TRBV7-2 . TGTGCCAGCAGCTTAGCTTCCGTATACTCCTACGAGCAGTACTTC CASSLASVYSYEQYF
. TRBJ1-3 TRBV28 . TGTGCCAGCAGTTTATCGGACGGCTCTGGAAACACCATATATTTT CASSLSDGSGNTIYF
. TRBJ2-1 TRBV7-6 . TGTGCCAGCAGCCCAGAACAGGGAATGCGTTTTAATGAGCAGTTCTTC CASSPEQGMRFNEQFF
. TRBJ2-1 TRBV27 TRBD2 TGTGCCAGCAGTACCCCGCTCGCTAGCGGGGGGGCCGGTGAGCAGTTCTTC CASSTPLASGGAGEQFF
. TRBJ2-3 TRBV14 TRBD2 TGTGCCAGCAGTCCCGGGACTAGTTGGGACACAGATACGCAGTATTTT CASSPGTSWDTDTQYF
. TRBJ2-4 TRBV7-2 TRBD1 TGTGCCAGCAGCCATCGACAGGGGGAAAACATTCAGTACTTC CASSHRQGENIQYF
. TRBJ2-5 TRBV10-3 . TGTGCCATCAGTCGCCTACTAGACGAGACCCAGTACTTC CAISRLLDETQYF
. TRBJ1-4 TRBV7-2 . TGTGCCAGCAGCCCTGGGGGAAAACTGTTTTTT CASSPGGKLFF
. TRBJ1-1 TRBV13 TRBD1 TGTGCCAGCAGCCCCAACCCACCGGGACAGGGTATCCCTGAAGCTTTCTTT CASSPNPPGQGIPEAFF
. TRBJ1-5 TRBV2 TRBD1 TGTGCCAGCAGTGACAGGGGGCTTAGCAATCAGCCCCAGCATTTT CASSDRGLSNQPQHF
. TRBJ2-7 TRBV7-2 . TGTGCCAGCAGCTTAAGCGAAACGGGCTCCTACGAGCAGTACTTC CASSLSETGSYEQYF
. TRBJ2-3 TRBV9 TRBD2 TGTGCCAGCAGCGTAGGTATAGAAGCGGGGGGCACCTGTAGCACAGATACGCAGTATTTT CASSVGIEAGGTCSTDTQYF
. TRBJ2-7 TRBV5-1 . TGCGCCAGCAGCTTGGAGGATAGCGGAAACTCCTACGAGCAGTACTTC CASSLEDSGNSYEQYF
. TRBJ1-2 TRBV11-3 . TGTGCCAGCAGCTGCCACCTTCGGACAACGGAGATTAACTATGGCTACACCTTC CASSCHLRTTEINYGYTF
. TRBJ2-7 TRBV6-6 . TGTGCCAGCAGCCCCGGGCGGGGCGAATGCGAGCAGTACTTC CASSPGRGECEQYF
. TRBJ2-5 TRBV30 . TGTGCCTGGTCCGGGACTTCCATCCAAGAGACCCAGTACTTC CAWSGTSIQETQYF
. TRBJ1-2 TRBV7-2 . TGTGCCAGCAGTTTCGGGGGGGATCAGAATGGCTACACCTTC CASSFGGDQNGYTF
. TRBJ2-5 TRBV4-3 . TGCGCCAGCAGCCTCTTGGAGACCCAGTACTTC CASSLLETQYF
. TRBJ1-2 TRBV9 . TGTGCCAGCAGCTCAAGCTGGATAGGGTTGGAATTTGGCTACACCTTC CASSSSWIGLEFGYTF
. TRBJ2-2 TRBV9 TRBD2 TGTGCCAGCAGCGTAGGGACTAGCATAACGGAAACCGGGGAGCTGTTTTTT CASSVGTSITETGELFF
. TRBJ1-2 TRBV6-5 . TGTGCCAGCAGTGCCTCAGATTTTAACTATGGCTACACCTTC CASSASDFNYGYTF
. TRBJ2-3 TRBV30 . TGTGCCTGGAGCAGCCGGGACTCGGCGCCGGATACGCAGTATTTT CAWSSRDSAPDTQYF
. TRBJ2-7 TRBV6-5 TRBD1 TGTGCCAGCAGTTCCGGGACAGCGAATCATTACGAGCAGTACTTC CASSSGTANHYEQYF
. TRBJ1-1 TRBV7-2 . TGTGCCAGCAGCTTAGAAGAGGGCCTTAACCCTGAAGCTTTCTTT CASSLEEGLNPEAFF
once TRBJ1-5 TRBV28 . TGTGCCAGCAGGCGCCATAACAGGGTTTTCAATCAGCCCCAGCATTTT CASRRHNRVFNQPQHF
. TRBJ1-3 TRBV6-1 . TGTGCCAGCAATCCTACCCGGGGATACACCATATATTTT CASNPTRGYTIYF
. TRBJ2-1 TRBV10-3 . TGTGCCATCAGTGAGTCTACAGGGTCCGAGCAGTTCTTC CAISESTGSEQFF
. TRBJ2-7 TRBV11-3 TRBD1 TGTGCCAGCAGCTTATATGGGACAGGGAAGGAGTACTTC CASSLYGTGKEYF
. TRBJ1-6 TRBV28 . TGTGCCGGTTCAGGCTCCTATAATTCACCCCTCCACTTT CAGSGSYNSPLHF
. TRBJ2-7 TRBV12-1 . TGTGCCAGCATCGAAGGTAGACAAGCCTACGAGCAGTACTTC CASIEGRQAYEQYF
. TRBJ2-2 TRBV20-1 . TGCATGGGGACCGGGGAGCTGTTTTTT CMGTGELFF
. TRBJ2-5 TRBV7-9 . TGTGCCAGCAGCTTAAGCCCGGGACCACAAGAGACCCAGTACTTC CASSLSPGPQETQYF
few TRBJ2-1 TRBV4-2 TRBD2 TGTGCCAGCAGCCAAGAGGTGGAGCGGGGGGGCAACAATGAGCAGTTCTTC CASSQEVERGGNNEQFF
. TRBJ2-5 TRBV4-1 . TGCGCCAGCAGCCAAGAAGGCGGAAGGGGTAGGGAGACCCAGTACTTC CASSQEGGRGRETQYF
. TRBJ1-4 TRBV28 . TGTGCCAGCAGTCCCCTCTCGCAAAAGGGGGAAAAACTGTTTTTT CASSPLSQKGEKLFF
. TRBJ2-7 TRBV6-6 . TGTGCCAGCAGTGCAAAGGGCGGCAGGGGTTCTTACGAGCAGTACTTC CASSAKGGRGSYEQYF
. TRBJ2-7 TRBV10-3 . TGTGCCATCAGCGCCGGGTCCTACAAACTCTACGAGCAGTACTTC CAISAGSYKLYEQYF
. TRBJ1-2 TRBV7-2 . TGTGCCAGCAGCTCTCGAATACCAAAAGTGCCTAACTATGGCTACACCTTC CASSSRIPKVPNYGYTF
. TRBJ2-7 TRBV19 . TGTGCCAGTAGTATAGATTCTCTTAGAAGACCCCCCTACGAGCAGTACTTC CASSIDSLRRPPYEQYF
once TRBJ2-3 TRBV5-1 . TGCGCCAGCAGCTTGGATGCATGGGGGACAGATACGCAGTATTTT CASSLDAWGTDTQYF
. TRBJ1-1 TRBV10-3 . TGTGCCATCAGTGAGAGGTCCCTTCAGTGGGTTAACACTGAAGCTTTCTTT CAISERSLQWVNTEAFF
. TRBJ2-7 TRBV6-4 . TGTGCCAGCAGTGACTGGCTAGATTGCTACGAGCAGTACTTC CASSDWLDCYEQYF
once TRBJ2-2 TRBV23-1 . TGCGCCAGGGACGTCTGTGGGGGGCCGGGACTACCGACGAACACCGGGGAGCTGTTTTTT CARDVCGGPGLPTNTGELFF
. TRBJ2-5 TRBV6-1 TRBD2 TGTGCCAGCAGTGGGCTAGACGGCGGGGGGGCCGAGACCCAGTACTTC CASSGLDGGGAETQYF
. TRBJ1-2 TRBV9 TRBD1 TGTGCCAGCAGCGTAGGAAGGGGGCACTTTTATGGCTACACCTTC CASSVGRGHFYGYTF
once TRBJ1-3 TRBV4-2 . TGTGCCAGCAGCCAAGATTTACCCCTTGGTGGAAACACCATATATTTT CASSQDLPLGGNTIYF
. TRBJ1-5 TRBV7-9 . TGTGCCAGCAGCTTAGGGCGCGGCGGGGGTAATCAGCCCCAGCATTTT CASSLGRGGGNQPQHF
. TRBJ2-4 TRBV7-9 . TGTGCCAGCAGCTTAGTCACGGGAAGGACCAAAAACATTCAGTACTTC CASSLVTGRTKNIQYF